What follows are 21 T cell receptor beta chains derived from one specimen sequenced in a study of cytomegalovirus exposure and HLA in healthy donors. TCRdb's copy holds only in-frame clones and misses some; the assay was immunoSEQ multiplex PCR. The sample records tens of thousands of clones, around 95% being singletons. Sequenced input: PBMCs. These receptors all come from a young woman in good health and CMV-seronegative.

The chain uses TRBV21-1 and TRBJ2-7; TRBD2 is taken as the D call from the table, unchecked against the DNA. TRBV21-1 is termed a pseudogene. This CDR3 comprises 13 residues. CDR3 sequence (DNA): TGTGCCAGCAGCAAGACTAACTCCTACGAGCAGTACTTC. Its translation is CASSKTNSYEQYF.

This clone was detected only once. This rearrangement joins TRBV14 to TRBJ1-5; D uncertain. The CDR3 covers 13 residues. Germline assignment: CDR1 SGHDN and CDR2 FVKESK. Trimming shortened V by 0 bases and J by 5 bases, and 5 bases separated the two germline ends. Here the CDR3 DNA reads TGTGCCAGCAGCCAAGAACTGGATCAGCCCCAGCATTTT. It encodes CASSQELDQPQHF.

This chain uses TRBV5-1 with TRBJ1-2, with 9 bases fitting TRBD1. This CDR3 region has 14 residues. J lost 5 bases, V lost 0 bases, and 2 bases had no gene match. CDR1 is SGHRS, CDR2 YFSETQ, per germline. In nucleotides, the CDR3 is TGCGCCAGCAGCTTGGCGGACAGGGGATATGGCTACACCTTC. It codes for CASSLADRGYGYTF.

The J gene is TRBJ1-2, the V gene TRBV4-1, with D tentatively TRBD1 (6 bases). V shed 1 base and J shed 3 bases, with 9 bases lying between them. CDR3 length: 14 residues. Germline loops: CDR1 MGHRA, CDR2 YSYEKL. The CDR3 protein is CASSQVGAYYGYTF. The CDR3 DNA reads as TGCGCCAGCAGCCAAGTGGGGGCTTACTATGGCTACACCTTC.

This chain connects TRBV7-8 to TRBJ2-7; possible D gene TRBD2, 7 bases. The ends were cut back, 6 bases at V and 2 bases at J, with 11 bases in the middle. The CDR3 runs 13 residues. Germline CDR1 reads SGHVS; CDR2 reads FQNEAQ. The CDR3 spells CASRRGGAYEQYF. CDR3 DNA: TGTGCCAGCAGGAGGGGGGGGGCCTACGAGCAGTACTTC.

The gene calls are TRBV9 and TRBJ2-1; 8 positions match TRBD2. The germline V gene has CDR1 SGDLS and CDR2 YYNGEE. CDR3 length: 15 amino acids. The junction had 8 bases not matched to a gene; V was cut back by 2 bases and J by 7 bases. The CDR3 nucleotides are TGTGCCAGCAGCGTCGGGGGGGGGATTTTAAATGAGCAGTTCTTC. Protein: CASSVGGGILNEQFF.

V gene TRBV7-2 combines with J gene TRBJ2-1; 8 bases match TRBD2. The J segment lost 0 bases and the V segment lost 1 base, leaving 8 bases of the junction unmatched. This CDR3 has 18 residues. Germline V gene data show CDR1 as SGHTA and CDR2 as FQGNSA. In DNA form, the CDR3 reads TGTGCCAGCAGCTTAGTGGCTAGCGGGCGCAGCTCCTACAATGAGCAGTTCTTC. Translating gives CASSLVASGRSSYNEQFF.

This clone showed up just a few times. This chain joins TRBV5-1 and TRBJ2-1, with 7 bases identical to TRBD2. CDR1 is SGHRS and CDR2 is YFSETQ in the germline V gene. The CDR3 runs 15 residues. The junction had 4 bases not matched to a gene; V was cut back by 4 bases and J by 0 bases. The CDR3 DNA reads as TGCGCCAGCAGCAGTAGCGGGTTCTCCTACAATGAGCAGTTCTTC. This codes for CASSSSGFSYNEQFF.

CDR3 nucleotide sequence: TGTGCCAGCAGCTTAGAGAGGCGGTGGCTAGCGGGGTCCATAGATACGCAGTATTTT. Its protein product is CASSLERRWLAGSIDTQYF. The gene calls are TRBV7-9 and TRBJ2-3, with TRBD2 identical over 9 bases. Germline trimming cut 1 base from V and 5 bases from J; bases unmatched to any gene: 16. Germline values: CDR1 SEHNR, CDR2 FQNEAQ (reference sequence). There are 19 residues in the CDR3.

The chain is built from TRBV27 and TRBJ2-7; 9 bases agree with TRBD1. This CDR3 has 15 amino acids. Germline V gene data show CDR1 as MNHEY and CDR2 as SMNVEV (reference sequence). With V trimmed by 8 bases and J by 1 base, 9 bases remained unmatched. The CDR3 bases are TGTGCCAGCGGGCGGGACAGGGCGCTTTCCTACGAGCAGTACTTC. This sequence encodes CASGRDRALSYEQYF.

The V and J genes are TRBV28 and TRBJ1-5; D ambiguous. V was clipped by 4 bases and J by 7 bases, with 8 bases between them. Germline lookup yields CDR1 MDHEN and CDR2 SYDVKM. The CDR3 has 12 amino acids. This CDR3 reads CASSSPGQPQHF. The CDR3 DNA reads TGTGCCAGCAGTTCTCCGGGACAGCCCCAGCATTTT.

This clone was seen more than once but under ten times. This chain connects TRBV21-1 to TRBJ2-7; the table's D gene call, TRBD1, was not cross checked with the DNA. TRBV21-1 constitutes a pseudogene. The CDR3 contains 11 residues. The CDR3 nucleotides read TGTGCCAGCAGCAAACGCAGGGAGCAGTACTTC. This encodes CASSKRREQYF.

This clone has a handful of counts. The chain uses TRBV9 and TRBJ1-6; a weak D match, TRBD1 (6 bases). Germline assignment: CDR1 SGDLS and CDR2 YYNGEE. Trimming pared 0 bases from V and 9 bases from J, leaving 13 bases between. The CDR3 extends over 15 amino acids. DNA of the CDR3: TGTGCCAGCAGCGTAGATGGGGGCTGGGGTTCACCCCTCCACTTT. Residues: CASSVDGGWGSPLHF.

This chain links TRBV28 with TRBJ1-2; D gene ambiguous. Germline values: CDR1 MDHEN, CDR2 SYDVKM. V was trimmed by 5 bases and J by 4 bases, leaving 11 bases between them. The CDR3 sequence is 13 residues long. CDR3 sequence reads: CASSPGPSYGYTF. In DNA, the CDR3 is TGTGCCAGCAGTCCAGGTCCGAGCTATGGCTACACCTTC.

CDR3 sequence reads: CAISNNRGFVYEQYF. In DNA form, the CDR3 reads TGTGCCATCAGCAACAACAGGGGGTTTGTCTACGAGCAGTACTTC. J is TRBJ2-7 and V is TRBV10-3; 8 bases are shared with TRBD1. Germline V gene lookup returns CDR1 ENHRY and CDR2 SYGVKD. This CDR3 is built from 15 residues. Losses at the gene ends were 6 bases for V and 3 bases for J; bases not matched to a gene: 10.

CDR3: CASPEGARGAYNEQFF. As DNA, the CDR3 is TGTGCCAGCCCCGAGGGCGCCAGGGGTGCCTACAATGAGCAGTTCTTC. J is TRBJ2-1 and V is TRBV2, with a weak D call TRBD1 (6 bases). V was pared by 8 bases and J by 2 bases, with 19 bases between. This CDR3 region has 16 residues. Germline V gene sequence: CDR1 SNHLY, CDR2 FYNNEI.

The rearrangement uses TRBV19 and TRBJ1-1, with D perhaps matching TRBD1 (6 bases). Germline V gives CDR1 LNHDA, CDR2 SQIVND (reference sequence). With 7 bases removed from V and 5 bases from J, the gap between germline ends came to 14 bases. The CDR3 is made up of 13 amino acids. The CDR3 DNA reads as TGTGCCAGTACGCGGGGGGCGGGTACTGAAGCTTTCTTT. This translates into CASTRGAGTEAFF.

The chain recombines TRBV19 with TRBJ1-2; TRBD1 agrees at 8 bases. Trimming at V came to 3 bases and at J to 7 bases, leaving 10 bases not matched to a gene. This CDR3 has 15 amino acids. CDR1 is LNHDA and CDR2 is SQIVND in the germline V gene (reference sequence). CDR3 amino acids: CASSIQAGGVGGYTF. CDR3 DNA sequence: TGTGCCAGTAGTATTCAGGCAGGGGGCGTCGGTGGCTACACCTTC.

The CDR3 DNA sequence: TGTGCCAGCAGCGTAGGTCTAGCGGGGGGAAACACCGGGGAGCTGTTTTTT. As protein: CASSVGLAGGNTGELFF. The chain couples TRBV9 to TRBJ2-2; 11 nucleotides align to TRBD2. The junction had 3 bases not matched to a gene; V was cut back by 0 bases and J by 2 bases. In germline, CDR1 is SGDLS, CDR2 YYNGEE. This CDR3 region has 17 residues.

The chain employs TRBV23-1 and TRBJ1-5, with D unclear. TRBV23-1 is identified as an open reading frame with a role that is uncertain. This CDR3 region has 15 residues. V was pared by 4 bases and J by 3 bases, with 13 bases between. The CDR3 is CASSPVGSLNQPQHF. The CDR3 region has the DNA TGCGCCAGCAGTCCAGTGGGCAGTCTCAATCAGCCCCAGCATTTT.

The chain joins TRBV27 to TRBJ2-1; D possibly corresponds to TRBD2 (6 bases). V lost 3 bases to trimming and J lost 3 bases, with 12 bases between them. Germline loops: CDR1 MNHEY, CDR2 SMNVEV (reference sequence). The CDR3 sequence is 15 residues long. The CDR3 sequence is CASSFGGEVYNEQFF. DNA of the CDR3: TGTGCCAGCAGTTTTGGCGGGGAGGTCTACAATGAGCAGTTCTTC.